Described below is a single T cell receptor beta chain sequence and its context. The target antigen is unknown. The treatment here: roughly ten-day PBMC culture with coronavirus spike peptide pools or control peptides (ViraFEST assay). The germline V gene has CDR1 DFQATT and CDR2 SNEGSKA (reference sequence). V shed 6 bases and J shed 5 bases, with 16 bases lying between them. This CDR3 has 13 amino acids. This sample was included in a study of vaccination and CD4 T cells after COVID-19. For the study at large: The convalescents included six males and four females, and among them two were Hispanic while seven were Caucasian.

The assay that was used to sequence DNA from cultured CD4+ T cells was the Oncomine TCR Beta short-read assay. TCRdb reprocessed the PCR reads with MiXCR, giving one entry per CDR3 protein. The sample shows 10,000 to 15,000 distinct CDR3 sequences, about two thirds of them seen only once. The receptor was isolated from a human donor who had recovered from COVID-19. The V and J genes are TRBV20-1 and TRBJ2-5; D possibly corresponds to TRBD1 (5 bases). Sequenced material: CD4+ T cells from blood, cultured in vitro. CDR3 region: CSADLGAEETQYF. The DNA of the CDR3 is TGCAGTGCCGACTTAGGGGCGGAGGAGACCCAGTACTTC.